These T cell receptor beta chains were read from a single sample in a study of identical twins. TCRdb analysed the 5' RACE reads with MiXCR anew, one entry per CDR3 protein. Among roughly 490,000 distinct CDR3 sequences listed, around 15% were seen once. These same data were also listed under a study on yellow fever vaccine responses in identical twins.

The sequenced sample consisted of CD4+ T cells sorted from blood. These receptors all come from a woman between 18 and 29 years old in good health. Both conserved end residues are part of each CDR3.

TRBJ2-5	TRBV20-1	CTALTSGGWETQYF
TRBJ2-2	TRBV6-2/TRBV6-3	CASSSPGQGDPNTGELFF
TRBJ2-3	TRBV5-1	CASSGSGGTDTQYF
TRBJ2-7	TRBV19	CASSMGNRPYEQYF
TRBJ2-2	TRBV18	CASSSRRDGELFF
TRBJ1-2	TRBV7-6	CASSLGPGTGSYGYTF
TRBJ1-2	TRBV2	CARVRWDTNYGYTF
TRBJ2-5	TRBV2	CASTWDRVRETQYF
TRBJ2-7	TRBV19	CASSIGQGFYEQYF
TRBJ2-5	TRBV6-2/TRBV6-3	CASRPEENQETQYF
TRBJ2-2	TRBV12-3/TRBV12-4	CASSTPGGSNTGELFF
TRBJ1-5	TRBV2	CASSLTPESNQPQHF
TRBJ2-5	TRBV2	CASGQGAFQETQYF
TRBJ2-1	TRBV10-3	CAIKDADSYNEQFF
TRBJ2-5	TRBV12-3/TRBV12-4	CASTLSGRETQYF
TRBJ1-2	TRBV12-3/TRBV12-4	CASSSRIGGYTF
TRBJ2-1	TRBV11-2	CASASDGEQFF
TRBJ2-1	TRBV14	CASSQVTGNLFNEQFF
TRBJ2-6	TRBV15	CATSRESVSGANVLTF
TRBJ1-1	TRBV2	CASSVRGTPNTEAFF
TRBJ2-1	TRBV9	CASSGQLSFGEQFF
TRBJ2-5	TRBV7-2	CASSLKGKTQYF
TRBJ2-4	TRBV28	CASSSLKGGEGAKNIQYF
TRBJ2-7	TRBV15	CATSSAEVAGDEQYF
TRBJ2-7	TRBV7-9	CASSLAGAGGYEQYF
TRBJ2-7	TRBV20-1	CSTPTGTYEQYF
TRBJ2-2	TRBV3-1	CASSTTGGLRELFF
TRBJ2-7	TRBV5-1	CASSLNTGLSYEQYF
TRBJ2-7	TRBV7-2	CASSLSPGQMYEQYF
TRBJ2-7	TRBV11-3	CATSVGQGPYEQYF
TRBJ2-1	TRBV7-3	CASSPESGTTRNEQFF
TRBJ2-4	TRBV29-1	CSVEGVGLGKNIQYF
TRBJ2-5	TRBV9	CASSPRASVRETQYF
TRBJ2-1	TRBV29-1	CSVVRLGGRGRYEQFF
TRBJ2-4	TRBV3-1	CASSRDRALNIQYF
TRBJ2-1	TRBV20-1	CSASRVGNEQFF
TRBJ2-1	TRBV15	CATSSGTSGYNEQFF
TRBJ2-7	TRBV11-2	CASSRFTYEQYF
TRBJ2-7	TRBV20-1	CSARGLAVLYEQYF
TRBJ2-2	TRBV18	CASSPIPGELFF
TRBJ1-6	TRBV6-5	CASSYGRGSPLHF
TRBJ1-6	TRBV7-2	CASSLEGQANSPLHF